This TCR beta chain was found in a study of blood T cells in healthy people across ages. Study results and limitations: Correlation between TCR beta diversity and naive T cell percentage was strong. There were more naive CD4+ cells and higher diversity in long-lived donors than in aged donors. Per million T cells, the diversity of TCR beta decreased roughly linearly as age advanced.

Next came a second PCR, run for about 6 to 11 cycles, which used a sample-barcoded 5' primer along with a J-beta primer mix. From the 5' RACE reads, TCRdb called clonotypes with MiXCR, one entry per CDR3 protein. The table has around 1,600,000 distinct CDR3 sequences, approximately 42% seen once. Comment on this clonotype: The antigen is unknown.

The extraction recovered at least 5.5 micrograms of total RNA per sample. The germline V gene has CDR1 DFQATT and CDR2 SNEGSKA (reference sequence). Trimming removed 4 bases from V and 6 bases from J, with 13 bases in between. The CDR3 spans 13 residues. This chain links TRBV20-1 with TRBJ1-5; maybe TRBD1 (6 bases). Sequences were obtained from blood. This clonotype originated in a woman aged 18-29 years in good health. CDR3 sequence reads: CSATRQVGQPQHF. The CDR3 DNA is TGCAGTGCTACCAGACAGGTTGGTCAGCCCCAGCATTTT.